The 25 T cell receptor beta chains below were found in one sample sequenced in a study of OX40 agonist ivuxolimab in advanced cancers. TCRdb keeps only in-frame clones here, not all; method: immunoSEQ multiplex PCR. The table shows some 44,000 clones, with 86% occurring only once. Sequenced here: CD4+ or CD8+ T cells sorted from blood, sampled in a trial of the OX40 agonist ivuxolimab. The receptors come from an adult with an advanced solid tumor such as melanoma, head and neck, liver or kidney cancer.

The rearrangement joins TRBV5-1 to TRBJ2-2; TRBD1 agrees at 12 bases. Germline lookup yields CDR1 SGHRS and CDR2 YFSETQ. The CDR3 runs 18 residues. The V segment lost 0 bases and the J segment 7 bases; nucleotides outside the gene matches: 10. The CDR3 DNA sequence: TGCGCCAGCAGCTTGGAATTGGTGGGACAGGGGGCAGGCGGGGAGCTGTTTTTT. This translates into CASSLELVGQGAGGELFF.

Of note for this clone: Sequence at one end of the junction differs from germline and may be a read error. The CDR3 region has the DNA TGTGCCAGCAGTACTTGGACTAGCGGGGGGAGTACGGACTTC. Amino acid sequence: CASSTWTSGGSTDF. The chain recombines TRBV2 with TRBJ2-7, with 14 bases identical to TRBD2. CDR1 and CDR2 (germline): SNHLY, FYNNEI. This CDR3 region has 14 residues.

J is TRBJ2-7 and V is TRBV6-6, with D possibly TRBD1 on 5 matching bases. The CDR3 contains 13 residues. V shed 6 bases and J shed 4 bases, with 13 bases lying between them. Germline V CDR1 and CDR2: MNHNY, SVGAGI (reference sequence). Here the CDR3 reads CASRGHQGYEQYF. The CDR3 nucleotides read TGTGCCAGCAGGGGGCATCAGGGATACGAGCAGTACTTC.

CDR3 amino acids: CASSPQFVTSTEAFF. CDR3 DNA sequence: TGTGCCAGCAGCCCACAGTTTGTTACGAGCACTGAAGCTTTCTTT. The genes are TRBV11-2 and TRBJ1-1; D is unclear. The CDR3 has 15 amino acids. Germline loops: CDR1 SGHAT, CDR2 FQNNGV. Trimming removed 5 bases at V and 4 bases at J, with 17 bases between.

The chain links TRBV7-2 to TRBJ2-2, with D uncertain. The CDR3 is 13 amino acids. V was trimmed by 2 bases and J by 6 bases, leaving 7 bases between them. Germline CDR1 and CDR2: SGHTA and FQGNSA. The DNA for the CDR3 is TGTGCCAGCAGCTTATTAAGGGCCGGGGAGCTGTTTTTT. Its translation: CASSLLRAGELFF.

The rearrangement joins TRBV30 to TRBJ2-5; the D gene is possibly TRBD2 (6 bases). There are 10 residues in the CDR3. Germline V gives CDR1 GTSNPN, CDR2 SVGIG (reference sequence). V was shortened by 5 bases and J by 5 bases, with 6 bases between the two germline ends. The CDR3 here is CAWGGETQYF. The CDR3 DNA reads TGTGCCTGGGGAGGGGAGACCCAGTACTTC.

The rearrangement joins TRBV12-5 to TRBJ1-1; D not certain. Germline CDR1 is LGHNT and CDR2 is FRNRAP. The CDR3 is 14 residues long. Trimming left V 0 bases short and J 1 base short, with 6 bases between. The CDR3 DNA reads TGTGCTAGTGGTTTGGTCGAGAAGAACACTGAAGCTTTCTTT. Protein product: CASGLVEKNTEAFF. The whole variable domain, remainder taken from reference TRBV12-5 and TRBJ1-1, is DARVTQTPRHKVTEMGQEVTMRCQPILGHNTVFWYRQTMMQGLELLAYFRNRAPLDDSGMPKDRFSAEMPDATLATLKIQPSEPRDSAVYFCASGLVEKNTEAFFGQGTRLTVV.

The chain links TRBV6-5 to TRBJ1-5, with a tentative D call TRBD1 (5 bases). Trimming shortened V by 10 bases and J by 0 bases, and 10 bases separated the two germline ends. CDR1 and CDR2 (germline): MNHEY, SVGAGI. The CDR3 is 13 amino acids. CDR3 region: CATQGDSNQPQHF. The CDR3 DNA reads as TGTGCCACCCAAGGGGATAGCAATCAGCCCCAGCATTTT.

The chain employs TRBV19 and TRBJ2-1, with TRBD2 identical over 13 bases. The CDR3 contains 15 residues. Germline assignment: CDR1 LNHDA and CDR2 SQIVND (reference sequence). With 6 bases clipped from V and 6 bases from J, the junction kept 5 bases outside the gene matches. CDR3 amino acids: CASRLTSGGGNEQFF. As DNA, the CDR3 is TGTGCCAGTAGGCTTACTAGCGGGGGGGGCAATGAGCAGTTCTTC.

The V and J genes are TRBV15 and TRBJ2-7; 10 bases align to TRBD2. CDR1 and CDR2 (germline): LNHNV, YYDKDF (reference sequence). J was trimmed by 6 bases and V by 3 bases; bases with no gene match: 11. CDR3 length: 16 amino acids. The CDR3: CATSRVLLAGESEQYF. The DNA for the CDR3 is TGTGCCACCAGCAGGGTTCTTCTAGCGGGAGAGAGCGAGCAGTACTTC.

V usage is TRBV30 and J usage is TRBJ2-3; D is undetermined. The germline V and J ends were trimmed by 4 bases and 0 bases, with 11 bases remaining between them. CDR3 length: 14 amino acids. The germline gives CDR1 GTSNPN, CDR2 SVGIG (reference sequence). The CDR3 DNA follows: TGTGCCTGGAATCGGCAGCTCAGCACAGATACGCAGTATTTT. Its protein product is CAWNRQLSTDTQYF.

CDR3 residues: CASSLGPPSPPQHF. In DNA form, the CDR3 reads TGCGCCAGCAGTCTGGGGCCCCCGTCTCCGCCCCAGCATTTT. V gene TRBV23-1 combines with J gene TRBJ1-5; D perhaps matches TRBD1 (5 bases). TRBV23-1 belongs to the ORF category, with a function that is uncertain. V was trimmed by 4 bases and J by 9 bases, leaving 16 bases between them. This CDR3 spans 14 amino acids.

The chain combines TRBV10-3 with TRBJ1-1; D is uncertain. Germline CDR1 reads ENHRY; CDR2 reads SYGVKD. The length of the CDR3 is 14 residues. Between the trimmed V and J ends, which lost 3 bases and 1 base, there was a span of 9 bases. The CDR3 nucleotides are TGTGCCATCAGTGATTCCGAGCGGAACACTGAAGCTTTCTTT. As protein: CAISDSERNTEAFF.

V usage is TRBV11-3 and J usage is TRBJ2-6; 11 bases map to TRBD2. The CDR3 is 19 residues long. Trimming took 5 bases from V and 2 from J; bases not matched to a gene: 11. Germline V gene data show CDR1 as SGHNT and CDR2 as YENEEA. The CDR3: CASSQTSGTLSPGANVLTF. CDR3 coding DNA: TGTGCCAGCAGCCAGACTAGCGGGACCCTTTCCCCTGGGGCCAACGTCCTGACTTTC.

This clone showed up just once. V is TRBV11-2 and J is TRBJ2-7; D assignment may be TRBD1 or TRBD2 (5 bases each). Trimming removed 2 bases from V and 2 bases from J, with 13 bases in between. Looked up from germline, CDR1 is SGHAT and CDR2 is FQNNGV. The CDR3 has 15 residues. The CDR3 is CASSLLRDRTYEQYF. CDR3 nucleotide sequence: TGTGCCAGCAGCTTACTCCGGGACCGGACCTACGAGCAGTACTTC. The variable domain in full, completed from reference TRBV11-2 and TRBJ2-7, reads EAGVAQSPRYKIIEKRQSVAFWCNPISGHATLYWYQQILGQGPKLLIQFQNNGVVDDSQLPKDRFSAERLKGVDSTLKIQPAKLEDSAVYLCASSLLRDRTYEQYFGPGTRLTVT.

This clone has a single count. This chain connects TRBV5-1 to TRBJ2-3; 7 positions match TRBD2. CDR3 length equals 16 residues. V shed 0 bases, J shed 1 base, and the junction held 5 bases outside the gene matches. Germline CDR1 SGHRS, CDR2 YFSETQ. In DNA, the CDR3 is TGCGCCAGCAGCTTGGTCCCGGGGGGAGGCACAGATACGCAGTATTTT. Translating gives CASSLVPGGGTDTQYF.

This clone was seen a single time. The chain carries TRBV5-6 and TRBJ1-4; perhaps TRBD1 as D (6 bases). Looked up from germline, CDR1 is SGHDT and CDR2 is YYEEEE. V lost 4 bases, J lost 0 bases, and 19 bases lay in between. The CDR3 loop spans 18 amino acids. This CDR3 is CASSLKRTVSSTNEKLFF. In DNA, the CDR3 is TGTGCCAGCAGCCTCAAAAGGACAGTTTCGTCAACTAATGAAAAACTGTTTTTT. The full variable domain, rest sourced from reference TRBV5-6 and TRBJ1-4, is DAGVTQSPTHLIKTRGQQVTLRCSPKSGHDTVSWYQQALGQGPQFIFQYYEEEERQRGNFPDRFSGHQFPNYSSELNVNALLLGDSALYLCASSLKRTVSSTNEKLFFGSGTQLSVL.

This clone was seen a handful of times. This rearrangement joins TRBV19 to TRBJ2-6; no firm D call. CDR1 and CDR2 from the germline V gene are LNHDA and SQIVND (reference sequence). The CDR3 loop spans 16 amino acids. Trimming removed 3 bases from V and 1 base from J, with 10 bases in between. The CDR3 reads CASSIWVSSGANVLTF. As DNA, the CDR3 is TGTGCCAGTAGTATCTGGGTCTCTTCTGGGGCCAACGTCCTGACTTTC.

This clone has a single count. The J gene is TRBJ2-6, the V gene TRBV4-3; D might be TRBD1 (5 bases). Germline CDR1 LGHNA, CDR2 YSLEER. The CDR3 consists of 16 residues. V was shortened by 0 bases and J by 3 bases, with 9 bases between the two germline ends. The CDR3 reads CASSQDSGRGANVLTF. In DNA form, the CDR3 reads TGCGCCAGCAGCCAAGATTCAGGGCGTGGGGCCAACGTCCTGACTTTC.

The chain joins TRBV7-9 to TRBJ1-1; D possibly corresponds to TRBD1 (5 bases). CDR3 length: 13 residues. Germline assignment: CDR1 SEHNR and CDR2 FQNEAQ (reference sequence). V lost 4 bases to trimming and J lost 2 bases, with 8 bases between them. The CDR3 DNA sequence: TGTGCCAGCAGCTGGGACTCAAACACTGAAGCTTTCTTT. This gives the protein CASSWDSNTEAFF.

In nucleotides, the CDR3 is TGTGCCAGCAGCTTAGTACCAGGGGTGAACACTGAAGCTTTCTTT. It codes for CASSLVPGVNTEAFF. This chain connects TRBV7-2 to TRBJ1-1; D may be TRBD1 (6 bases). The CDR3 runs 15 residues. Germline V gene sequence: CDR1 SGHTA, CDR2 FQGNSA. V shed 1 base and J shed 0 bases, with 9 bases lying between them.

The rearrangement uses TRBV6-1 and TRBJ2-7, with 9 bases lining up with TRBD1. The J segment lost 2 bases and the V segment lost 5 bases, leaving 7 bases of the junction unmatched. The CDR3 loop spans 15 amino acids. Looked up from germline, CDR1 is MNHNS and CDR2 is SASEGT. CDR3 DNA sequence: TGTGCCAGCAGTCTCTCCGGGACAGGGCCCTACGAGCAGTACTTC. This codes for CASSLSGTGPYEQYF.

This clone came up a few times. The V gene is TRBV10-1, the J gene TRBJ2-7; D is perhaps TRBD1 (5 bases). V was trimmed by 8 bases and J by 5 bases, leaving 10 bases between them. Germline assignment: CDR1 WNHNN and CDR2 SYGVQD (reference sequence). This CDR3 has 11 amino acids. For the CDR3, the DNA is TGCGCCAGCCAGGGCCCCCACGAGCAGTACTTC. Encoded protein: CASQGPHEQYF.

The rearrangement joins TRBV7-2 to TRBJ1-2; D is undetermined. Trimming took 5 bases from V and 5 from J, leaving 18 bases between them. There are 15 residues in the CDR3. The germline V gene encodes CDR1 SGHTA and CDR2 FQGNSA. CDR3 region: CASSPPSASLYGYTF. CDR3 sequence (DNA): TGTGCCAGCAGCCCCCCGAGTGCCTCTCTTTATGGCTACACCTTC.

The chain links TRBV18 to TRBJ2-7, with D perhaps matching TRBD1 or TRBD2 (5 bases each). The germline V gene has CDR1 KGHSH and CDR2 LQKENI. The CDR3 is 12 residues long. V lost 3 bases to trimming and J lost 6 bases, with 9 bases between them. This CDR3 is CASSPGVGEQYF. CDR3 bases: TGTGCCAGCTCACCGGGGGTCGGCGAGCAGTACTTC.